This T cell receptor beta chain was identified in a study of blood T cell repertoires in COVID-19. About the study: Nucleic acid was either cDNA or gDNA, and it came from T cells, B-cell-depleted T cells, or PBMCs.

TCRdb's table, derived via immunoSEQ multiplex PCR, lists solely in-frame clones and lacks some. The sample lists 65,000 to 70,000 clones, around 85% occurring once. This CDR3 is 13 amino acids long. CDR1 MDHEN and CDR2 SYDVKM come from the germline V gene. Trimming left V 6 bases short and J 4 bases short, with 9 bases between. The chain employs TRBV28 and TRBJ1-4; the D is unclear. The material sequenced was peripheral blood. This TCR was recovered from a man between 35 and 55 years old with COVID-19, enrolled during active disease. Written as DNA, the CDR3 is TGTGCCAGCAGCCCCCCCTATAATGAAAAACTGTTTTTT. The encoded protein is CASSPPYNEKLFF.